The 30 T cell receptor beta chains below all came from one sample that was sequenced in a study of blood T cell repertoires in COVID-19. Sequenced by immunoSEQ multiplex PCR; TCRdb stores in-frame clones only, minus some. The table shows about 89,000 clones, with roughly 80% occurring only once. Sequencing was done on a sample of peripheral blood. These receptors all come from a man between 65 and 85 years old with COVID-19, enrolled during active disease.

The rearrangement links TRBV6-1 to TRBJ2-5; a weak D match, TRBD1 (6 bases). The CDR3 extends over 14 amino acids. Germline CDR1 and CDR2: MNHNS and SASEGT. Between the trimmed V and J ends, which lost 1 base and 2 bases, there was a span of 8 bases. Written as DNA, the CDR3 is TGTGCCAGCAGTGAAGTCAGGGGACAAGAGACCCAGTACTTC. Translated: CASSEVRGQETQYF.

With regard to this clone: Other DNA sequences in the same sample also yield this CDR3. The V and J genes are TRBV3-1 (or the pseudogene TRBV3-2) and TRBJ1-2; D uncertain. The ends were cut back, 2 bases at V and 1 base at J, with 5 bases in the middle. Germline-derived CDR1 and CDR2 are LGHDT and YNNKEL (reference sequence). The CDR3 covers 13 residues. The CDR3 loop is CASSQRSNYGYTF. CDR3 DNA sequence: TGTGCCAGCAGCCAAAGGAGTAACTATGGCTACACCTTC.

The V call is TRBV25-1, the J call TRBJ1-3; 10 bases match TRBD1. Germline lookup yields CDR1 MGHDK and CDR2 SYGVNS. Losses at the gene ends were 1 base for V and 3 bases for J; bases not matched to a gene: 3. The CDR3 runs 16 residues. Here the CDR3 reads CASSEWGTGDGNTIYF. The CDR3 DNA reads TGTGCCAGCAGTGAATGGGGGACAGGGGATGGAAACACCATATATTTT.

The genes are TRBV9 and TRBJ2-3; D not certain. Trimming stripped 0 bases from V and 2 bases from J, with 19 bases between. The CDR3 runs 18 residues. Germline V lookup: CDR1 SGDLS, CDR2 YYNGEE. The CDR3 loop is CASSVVEVAAPDTDTQYF. Written as DNA, the CDR3 is TGTGCCAGCAGCGTAGTCGAGGTGGCGGCGCCAGACACAGATACGCAGTATTTT.

This clone came up once. The chain recombines TRBV5-6 with TRBJ2-7, with a tentative D call TRBD1 (6 bases). CDR1 and CDR2 from the germline V gene are SGHDT and YYEEEE. The CDR3 is 14 residues long. The V gene lost 0 bases and the J gene lost 2 bases, with 9 bases spanning the gap. CDR3 in amino acids: CASSLGQVTYEQYF. The CDR3, as DNA: TGTGCCAGCAGCTTGGGACAGGTGACCTACGAGCAGTACTTC.

V usage is TRBV27 and J usage is TRBJ1-4; TRBD1 matches 10 bases. V dropped 6 bases and J dropped 5; count of bases not matched to a gene: 3. Germline-derived CDR1 and CDR2 are MNHEY and SMNVEV (reference sequence). CDR3 size: 14 residues. The CDR3 nucleotides are TGTGCCAGCAGGGGGACAGGGGCAAATGAAAAACTGTTTTTT. Amino acids: CASRGTGANEKLFF.

The chain combines TRBV27 with TRBJ2-7, with D tentatively TRBD1 (5 bases). From germline, CDR1 is MNHEY and CDR2 SMNVEV (reference sequence). Trimming stripped 2 bases from V and 2 bases from J, with 10 bases between. This CDR3 is built from 14 residues. CDR3 region: CASSLQGFAYEQYF. CDR3 nucleotide sequence: TGTGCCAGCAGTTTACAGGGTTTCGCCTACGAGCAGTACTTC.

The chain couples TRBV6-2 or TRBV6-3 to TRBJ2-3; maybe TRBD1 (6 bases). This CDR3 contains 12 residues. The germline gives CDR1 MNHEY, CDR2 SVGEGT. Trimming removed 5 bases at V and 6 bases at J, with 9 bases between. The CDR3 nucleotides are TGTGCCAGCAGTGACAGGTTGGATACGCAGTATTTT. Encoded protein: CASSDRLDTQYF.

This clone was observed a single time. The V and J genes are TRBV7-9 and TRBJ2-1, with 10 nucleotides matching TRBD2. CDR1 is SEHNR and CDR2 is FQNEAQ in the germline V gene (reference sequence). The V gene end was trimmed by 5 bases and the J gene end by 2 bases; junction bases not matched to a gene: 3. The length of the CDR3 is 15 residues. For the CDR3, the DNA is TGTGCCAGCAGCACCGGGACTAGCGCCTACAATGAGCAGTTCTTC. Its translation is CASSTGTSAYNEQFF.

In this sample, this clone turned up once. The CDR3 coding sequence is TGCGCCAGCAGCTTGTCTTCGGTGGTCTACGAGCAGTACTTC. This gives the protein CASSLSSVVYEQYF. The chain recombines TRBV5-1 with TRBJ2-7; D is ambiguous. Germline CDR1 reads SGHRS; CDR2 reads YFSETQ. Trimming removed 1 base at V and 3 bases at J, with 11 bases between. The CDR3 totals 14 residues.

In its sample, this clone was seen once. The CDR3 sequence is CASSLERTGNTYGYTF. The DNA for the CDR3 is TGTGCCAGCAGCTTAGAGAGGACAGGGAATACCTATGGCTACACCTTC. The rearrangement links TRBV7-2 to TRBJ1-2; the match to TRBD1 covers 8 bases. Trimming took 1 base from V and 4 from J; bases not matched to a gene: 8. Germline-derived CDR1 and CDR2 are SGHTA and FQGNSA. There are 16 residues in the CDR3. Variable domain in full (rest from reference TRBV7-2 and TRBJ1-2): GAGVSQSPSNKVTEKGKDVELRCDPISGHTALYWYRQSLGQGLEFLIYFQGNSAPDKSGLPSDRFSAERTGGSVSTLTIQRTQQEDSAVYLCASSLERTGNTYGYTFGSGTRLTVV.

V usage is TRBV19 and J usage is TRBJ1-4; 9 bases are shared with TRBD1. J gave up 7 bases and V 7 bases, and 7 bases lay outside the gene matches. CDR1 is LNHDA and CDR2 is SQIVND in the germline V gene (reference sequence). The CDR3 loop spans 14 amino acids. CDR3 nucleotides: TGTGCCAGTAACCCACAGGGGGCGTTTGAAAAACTGTTTTTT. It codes for CASNPQGAFEKLFF.

This sequence joins TRBV24-1 and TRBJ1-5, with D possibly being TRBD1 (6 bases). This CDR3 is 15 amino acids long. Trimming pared 4 bases from V and 7 bases from J, leaving 16 bases between. In germline, CDR1 is KGHDR, CDR2 SFDVKD. CDR3 in DNA: TGTGCCACCAGTGACCCGGGGCAGGGGAGCCAGCCCCAGCATTTT. Protein product: CATSDPGQGSQPQHF.

The rearrangement joins TRBV18 to TRBJ2-3; no clear D. The germline CDR1 and CDR2 sequences are KGHSH and LQKENI. Trimming left V 3 bases short and J 0 bases short, with 7 bases between. The CDR3 is made up of 14 amino acids. The DNA of the CDR3 is TGTGCCAGCTCACCGCGGCAGAGCACAGATACGCAGTATTTT. Its protein product is CASSPRQSTDTQYF.

The chain is built from TRBV2 and TRBJ2-3; D may be TRBD1 (5 bases). Germline V CDR1 and CDR2: SNHLY, FYNNEI. The CDR3 length is 15 residues. Trimming took off 0 bases at V and 1 base at J, with 8 bases between the two ends. The CDR3 nucleotides are TGTGCCAGCAGTGAAGCGGGGCAAGGCACAGATACGCAGTATTTT. It yields the protein CASSEAGQGTDTQYF. Together with reference TRBV2 and TRBJ2-3, the CDR3 gives the full variable domain: EPEVTQTPSHQVTQMGQEVILRCVPISNHLYFYWYRQILGQKVEFLVSFYNNEISEKSEIFDDQFSVERPDGSNFTLKIRSTKLEDSAMYFCASSEAGQGTDTQYFGPGTRLTVL.

The chain uses TRBV7-9 and TRBJ1-4; D may be TRBD1 (6 bases). The CDR3 is made up of 15 amino acids. Germline V gene lookup returns CDR1 SEHNR and CDR2 FQNEAQ (reference sequence). With 3 bases removed from V and 8 bases from J, the gap between germline ends came to 16 bases. The CDR3 spells CASSFAQGPGEKLFF. For the CDR3, the DNA is TGTGCCAGCAGCTTCGCACAGGGTCCGGGAGAAAAACTGTTTTTT.

This clone has just one count. This chain connects TRBV5-4 to TRBJ2-1, with a possible D match to TRBD1 (8 bases). Germline CDR1 and CDR2: SGHNT and YYREEE (reference sequence). V was pared by 4 bases and J by 1 base, with 15 bases between. CDR3 length: 16 amino acids. The CDR3 DNA is TGTGCCAGCAGCAGGGGGGGACAGGATTCCTACAATGAGCAGTTCTTC. As protein: CASSRGGQDSYNEQFF.

This chain joins TRBV6-5 and TRBJ2-7; 8 nucleotides line up with TRBD1. This CDR3 is built from 14 residues. After removal of 5 bases from V and 1 base from J, the junction contained 4 bases not matched to a gene. Germline-derived CDR1 and CDR2 are MNHEY and SVGAGI. DNA for the CDR3: TGTGCCAGCAGTAGACAGGGGCCTTCCTACGAGCAGTACTTC. Translated, it gives CASSRQGPSYEQYF.

This chain links TRBV19 with TRBJ1-2, with D perhaps matching TRBD1 (5 bases). The germline CDR1 and CDR2 sequences are LNHDA and SQIVND (reference sequence). V shed 4 bases and J shed 1 base, with 7 bases lying between them. This CDR3 has 13 residues. The CDR3 sequence is CASSTGVNYGYTF. CDR3 nucleotide sequence: TGTGCCAGTAGTACGGGGGTTAACTATGGCTACACCTTC.

V usage is TRBV29-1 and J usage is TRBJ2-7, with 11 bases identical to TRBD2. CDR3 size: 16 residues. Germline CDR1 and CDR2: SQVTM and ANQGSEA. The trim removed 8 bases at V and 2 bases at J, leaving 14 bases unmatched. The CDR3 reads CSTLGRLAGGAYEQYF. As DNA, the CDR3 is TGCAGCACCCTCGGGCGGCTAGCGGGAGGTGCCTACGAGCAGTACTTC.

The CDR3 DNA reads as TGTGCCAGCAGTGACACAGGGTCCCACGAGCAGTACTTC. It yields the protein CASSDTGSHEQYF. The rearrangement links TRBV12-3 or TRBV12-4 to TRBJ2-7; TRBD1 is a possible D gene (6 bases). Trimming cost V 5 bases and J 5 bases, with 13 bases left between them. This CDR3 spans 13 amino acids.

This CDR3 reads CAISEATGGAAKNIQYF. The CDR3 bases are TGTGCCATCAGTGAGGCAACAGGGGGCGCCGCCAAAAACATTCAGTACTTC. The chain recombines TRBV10-3 with TRBJ2-4; 9 nucleotides line up with TRBD1. With 2 bases clipped from V and 1 base from J, the junction kept 6 bases outside the gene matches. CDR3 size: 17 residues. From germline, CDR1 is ENHRY and CDR2 SYGVKD.

The rearrangement joins TRBV7-9 to TRBJ2-7; D is unclear. The V gene's germline CDR1 is SEHNR and CDR2 FQNEAQ (reference sequence). The CDR3 has 12 residues. With 6 bases removed from V and 0 bases from J, the gap between germline ends came to 6 bases. CDR3 loop: CASSFNSYEQYF. For the CDR3, the DNA is TGTGCCAGCAGTTTCAACTCCTACGAGCAGTACTTC. The full variable domain, with the rest looked up from reference TRBV7-9 and TRBJ2-7, is DTGVSQNPRHKITKRGQNVTFRCDPISEHNRLYWYRQTLGQGPEFLTYFQNEAQLEKSRLLSDRFSAERPKGSFSTLEIQRTEQGDSAMYLCASSFNSYEQYFGPGTRLTVT.

This rearrangement joins TRBV7-9 to TRBJ2-7; TRBD1 aligns across 7 bases. The length of the CDR3 is 14 residues. The junction had 4 bases not matched to a gene; V was cut back by 3 bases and J by 2 bases. The germline V gene encodes CDR1 SEHNR and CDR2 FQNEAQ (reference sequence). The chain's CDR3 is CASSLTGPTYEQYF. The CDR3 DNA reads TGTGCCAGCAGCTTGACAGGGCCGACCTACGAGCAGTACTTC. The whole variable domain, remainder taken from reference TRBV7-9 and TRBJ2-7, is DTGVSQNPRHKITKRGQNVTFRCDPISEHNRLYWYRQTLGQGPEFLTYFQNEAQLEKSRLLSDRFSAERPKGSFSTLEIQRTEQGDSAMYLCASSLTGPTYEQYFGPGTRLTVT.

V usage is TRBV11-2 and J usage is TRBJ1-2, with 9 bases aligning to TRBD1. The CDR3 is made up of 15 amino acids. V lost 1 base, J lost 9 bases, and 9 bases stayed unmatched. Germline CDR1 reads SGHAT; CDR2 reads FQNNGV. The CDR3 here is CASSLGTGVGWSYTF. CDR3 nucleotides: TGTGCCAGCAGCTTAGGGACAGGGGTAGGATGGAGCTACACCTTC.

The gene calls are TRBV6-5 and TRBJ2-7; no firm D call. There are 13 residues in the CDR3. Trimming took off 0 bases at V and 3 bases at J, with 6 bases between the two ends. Germline assignment: CDR1 MNHEY and CDR2 SVGAGI. For the CDR3, the DNA is TGTGCCAGCAGTTACTCGTACGGCTACGAGCAGTACTTC. This codes for CASSYSYGYEQYF.

The genes are TRBV4-2 and TRBJ2-7; 7 positions match TRBD2. Trimming removed 5 bases from V and 5 bases from J; junction bases left unmatched: 3. Germline values: CDR1 LGHNA, CDR2 YNFKEQ. The CDR3 length is 12 residues. As DNA, the CDR3 is TGTGCCAGCAGCTCGCGGGAGAACGAGCAGTACTTC. Translation gives CASSSRENEQYF.

The chain has TRBV15 and TRBJ2-1; 7 nucleotides match TRBD2. The CDR3 runs to 15 residues. V lost 4 bases, J lost 7 bases, and 10 bases stayed unmatched. Germline V gene lookup returns CDR1 LNHNV and CDR2 YYDKDF (reference sequence). The CDR3 bases are TGTGCCACCAGCACCCGACTAGCTTCAGTGAATGAGCAGTTCTTC. Protein: CATSTRLASVNEQFF.

CDR3 DNA sequence: TGCGCCAGCAGCCAAGATACAGGCCATACCAACTATGGCTACACCTTC. This codes for CASSQDTGHTNYGYTF. The chain is built from TRBV4-3 and TRBJ1-2; D perhaps matches TRBD1 (5 bases). V was shortened by 0 bases and J by 2 bases, with 13 bases between the two germline ends. CDR1 is LGHNA and CDR2 is YSLEER in the germline V gene. This CDR3 is 16 amino acids long.

The chain joins TRBV6-5 to TRBJ2-5; 7 nucleotides align to TRBD2. Germline V gives CDR1 MNHEY, CDR2 SVGAGI. With 0 bases clipped from V and 5 bases from J, the junction kept 6 bases outside the gene matches. This CDR3 has 15 amino acids. The CDR3 spells CASSYSSGARETQYF. CDR3 bases: TGTGCCAGCAGTTACTCGAGCGGGGCGCGGGAGACCCAGTACTTC.